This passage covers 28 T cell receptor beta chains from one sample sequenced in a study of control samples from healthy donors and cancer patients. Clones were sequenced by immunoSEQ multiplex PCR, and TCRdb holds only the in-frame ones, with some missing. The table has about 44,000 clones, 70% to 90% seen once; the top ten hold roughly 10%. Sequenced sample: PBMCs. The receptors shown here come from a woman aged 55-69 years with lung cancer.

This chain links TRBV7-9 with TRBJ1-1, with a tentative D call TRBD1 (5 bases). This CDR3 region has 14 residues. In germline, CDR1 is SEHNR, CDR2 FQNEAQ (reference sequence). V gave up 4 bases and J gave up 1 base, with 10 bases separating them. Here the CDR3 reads CASSYSGTNTEAFF. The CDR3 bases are TGTGCCAGCAGCTACAGTGGGACGAACACTGAAGCTTTCTTT.

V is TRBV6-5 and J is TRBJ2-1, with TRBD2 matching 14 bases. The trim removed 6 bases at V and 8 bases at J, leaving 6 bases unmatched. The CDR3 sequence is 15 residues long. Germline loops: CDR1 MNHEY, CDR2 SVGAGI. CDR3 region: CASRPGLAGVYEQFF. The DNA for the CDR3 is TGTGCCAGCAGGCCGGGACTAGCGGGAGTCTATGAGCAGTTCTTC.

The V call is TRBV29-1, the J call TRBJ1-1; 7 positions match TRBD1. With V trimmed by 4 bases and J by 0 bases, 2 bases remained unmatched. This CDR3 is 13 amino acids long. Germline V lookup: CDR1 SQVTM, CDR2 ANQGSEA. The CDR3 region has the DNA TGCAGCGTTGGAACAGGGGTGAACACTGAAGCTTTCTTT. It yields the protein CSVGTGVNTEAFF. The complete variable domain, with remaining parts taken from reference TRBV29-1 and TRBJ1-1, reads SAVISQKPSRDICQRGTSLTIQCQVDSQVTMMFWYRQQPGQSLTLIATANQGSEATYESGFVIDKFPISRPNLTFSTLTVSNMSPEDSSIYLCSVGTGVNTEAFFGQGTRLTVV.

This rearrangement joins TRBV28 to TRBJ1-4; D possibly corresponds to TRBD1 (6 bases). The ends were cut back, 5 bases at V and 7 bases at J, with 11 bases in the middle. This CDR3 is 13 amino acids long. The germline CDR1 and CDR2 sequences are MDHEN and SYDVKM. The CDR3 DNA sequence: TGTGCCAGCAGTGTAGGGGGAGCTGAAAAACTGTTTTTT. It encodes CASSVGGAEKLFF.

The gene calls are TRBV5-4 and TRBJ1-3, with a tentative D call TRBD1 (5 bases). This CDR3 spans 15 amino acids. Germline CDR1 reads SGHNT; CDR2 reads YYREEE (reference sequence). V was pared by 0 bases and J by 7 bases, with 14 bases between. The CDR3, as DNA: TGTGCCAGCAGCTTGGTGGGACGGAGTTCGAACACCATATATTTT. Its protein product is CASSLVGRSSNTIYF.

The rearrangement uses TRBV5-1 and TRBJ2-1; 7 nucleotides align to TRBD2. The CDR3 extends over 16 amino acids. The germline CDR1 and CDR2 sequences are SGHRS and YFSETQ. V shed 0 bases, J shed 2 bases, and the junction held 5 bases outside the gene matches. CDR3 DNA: TGCGCCAGCAGCTTGGCCCCGGGAGGAGCCTACAATGAGCAGTTCTTC. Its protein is CASSLAPGGAYNEQFF.

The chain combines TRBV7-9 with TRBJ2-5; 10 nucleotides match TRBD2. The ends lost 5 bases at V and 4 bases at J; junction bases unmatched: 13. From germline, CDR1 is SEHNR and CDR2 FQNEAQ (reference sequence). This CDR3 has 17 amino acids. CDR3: CASSQVPGLAFGETQYF. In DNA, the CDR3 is TGTGCCAGCAGCCAAGTCCCGGGACTAGCGTTCGGAGAGACCCAGTACTTC. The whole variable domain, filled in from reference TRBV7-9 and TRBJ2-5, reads DTGVSQNPRHKITKRGQNVTFRCDPISEHNRLYWYRQTLGQGPEFLTYFQNEAQLEKSRLLSDRFSAERPKGSFSTLEIQRTEQGDSAMYLCASSQVPGLAFGETQYFGPGTRLLVL.

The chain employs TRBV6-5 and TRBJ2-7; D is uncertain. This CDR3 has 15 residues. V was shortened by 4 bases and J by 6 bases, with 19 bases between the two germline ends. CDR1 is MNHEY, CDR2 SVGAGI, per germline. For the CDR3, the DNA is TGTGCCAGCAGTTTGGTTAAGTACGGCTCTGCCGAGCAGTACTTC. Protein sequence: CASSLVKYGSAEQYF.

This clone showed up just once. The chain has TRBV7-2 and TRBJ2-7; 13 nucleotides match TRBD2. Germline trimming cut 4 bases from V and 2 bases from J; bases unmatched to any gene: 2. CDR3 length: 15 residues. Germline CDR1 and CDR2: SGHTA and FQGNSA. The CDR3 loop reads CASSSTSGRAYEQYF. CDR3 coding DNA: TGTGCCAGCAGCTCAACTAGCGGGAGGGCCTACGAGCAGTACTTC.

The CDR3 DNA reads TGTGCCAGCAGCCCCCGACCGGGCGCTGAAGCTTTCTTT. Translating gives CASSPRPGAEAFF. The rearrangement uses TRBV7-9 and TRBJ1-1; D gene unclear. The V gene lost 5 bases and the J gene lost 6 bases, with 13 bases spanning the gap. Germline V CDR1 and CDR2: SEHNR, FQNEAQ (reference sequence). There are 13 residues in the CDR3.

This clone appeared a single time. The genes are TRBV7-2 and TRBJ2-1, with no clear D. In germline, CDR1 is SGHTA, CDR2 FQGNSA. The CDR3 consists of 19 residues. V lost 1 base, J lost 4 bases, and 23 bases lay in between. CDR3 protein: CASSLVAPLRRRRYNEQFF. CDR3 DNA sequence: TGTGCCAGCAGCTTAGTGGCCCCTTTGAGACGTAGAAGATACAATGAGCAGTTCTTC.

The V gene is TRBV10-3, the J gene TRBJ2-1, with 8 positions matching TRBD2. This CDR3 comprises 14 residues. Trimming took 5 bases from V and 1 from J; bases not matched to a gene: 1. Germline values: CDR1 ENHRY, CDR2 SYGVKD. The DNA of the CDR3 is TGTGCCATCAGTAGCGGGAGTTCCTACAATGAGCAGTTCTTC. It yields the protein CAISSGSSYNEQFF.

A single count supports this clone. CDR3 sequence reads: CASRDRAYNEQFF. The CDR3 DNA follows: TGTGCCAGCAGGGACAGGGCCTACAATGAGCAGTTCTTC. The rearrangement joins TRBV12-3 or TRBV12-4 to TRBJ2-1; TRBD1 agrees at 8 bases. This CDR3 is 13 amino acids long. With 6 bases clipped from V and 2 bases from J, the junction kept 0 bases outside the gene matches.

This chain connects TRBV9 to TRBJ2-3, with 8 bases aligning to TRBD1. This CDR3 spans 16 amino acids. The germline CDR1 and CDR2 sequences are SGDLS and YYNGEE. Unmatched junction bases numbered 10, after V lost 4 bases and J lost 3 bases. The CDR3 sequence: CASSRPGGGGTDTQYF. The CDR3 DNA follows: TGTGCCAGCAGCAGACCAGGGGGCGGTGGGACAGATACGCAGTATTTT.

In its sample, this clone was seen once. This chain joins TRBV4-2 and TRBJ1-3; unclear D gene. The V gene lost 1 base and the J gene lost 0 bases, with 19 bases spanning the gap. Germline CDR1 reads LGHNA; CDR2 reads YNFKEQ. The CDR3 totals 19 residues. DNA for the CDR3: TGTGCCAGCAGCCAAGTCGTGGCAGGTCCGAGGAGCTCTGGAAACACCATATATTTT. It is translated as CASSQVVAGPRSSGNTIYF.

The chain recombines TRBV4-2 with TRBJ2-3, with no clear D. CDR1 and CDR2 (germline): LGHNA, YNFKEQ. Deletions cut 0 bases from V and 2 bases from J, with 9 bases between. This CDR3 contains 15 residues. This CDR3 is CASSQEVVNTDTQYF. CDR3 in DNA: TGTGCCAGCAGCCAAGAGGTAGTGAACACAGATACGCAGTATTTT.

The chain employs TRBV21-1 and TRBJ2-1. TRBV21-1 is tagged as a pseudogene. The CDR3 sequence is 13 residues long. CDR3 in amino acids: CASSKEQYNEQFF. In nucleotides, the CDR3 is TGTGCCAGCAGCAAAGAGCAGTACAATGAGCAGTTCTTC.

CDR3 in DNA: TGTGCCTGGAGTGTAGCCAGGGGTGGTGTCACTGAAGCTTTCTTT. Amino acid sequence: CAWSVARGGVTEAFF. V is TRBV30 and J is TRBJ1-1; weak D call: TRBD1 (6 bases). The CDR3 covers 15 residues. Germline CDR1 is GTSNPN and CDR2 is SVGIG (reference sequence). V gave up 0 bases and J gave up 4 bases, with 15 bases separating them.

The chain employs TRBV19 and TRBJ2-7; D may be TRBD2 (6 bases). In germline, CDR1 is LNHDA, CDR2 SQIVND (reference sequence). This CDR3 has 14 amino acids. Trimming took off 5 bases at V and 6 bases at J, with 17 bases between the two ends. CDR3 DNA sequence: TGTGCCAGTAGTCCCGGAGGGGTTACTAGCGAGCAGTACTTC. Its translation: CASSPGGVTSEQYF.

CDR3 bases: TGCGCCAGCAGCCCGGGACTAGCGTCTACGACGACAGATACGCAGTATTTT. Translation gives CASSPGLASTTTDTQYF. The V call is TRBV5-1, the J call TRBJ2-3, with 10 nucleotides matching TRBD2. The trim removed 4 bases at V and 3 bases at J, leaving 11 bases unmatched. The CDR3 is 17 residues long. Germline-derived CDR1 and CDR2 are SGHRS and YFSETQ.

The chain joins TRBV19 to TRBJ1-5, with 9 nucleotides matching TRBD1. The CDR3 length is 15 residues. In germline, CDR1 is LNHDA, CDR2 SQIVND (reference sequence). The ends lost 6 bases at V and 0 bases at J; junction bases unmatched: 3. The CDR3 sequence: CASRTGGYSNQPQHF. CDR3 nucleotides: TGTGCCAGTAGGACAGGGGGGTATAGCAATCAGCCCCAGCATTTT. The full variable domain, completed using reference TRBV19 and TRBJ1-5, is DGGITQSPKYLFRKEGQNVTLSCEQNLNHDAMYWYRQDPGQGLRLIYYSQIVNDFQKGDIAEGYSVSREKKESFPLTVTSAQKNPTAFYLCASRTGGYSNQPQHFGDGTRLSIL.

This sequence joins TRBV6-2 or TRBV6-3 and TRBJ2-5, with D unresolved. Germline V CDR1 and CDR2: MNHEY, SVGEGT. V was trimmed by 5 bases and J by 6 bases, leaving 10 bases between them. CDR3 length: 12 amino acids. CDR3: CASSPLQQTQYF. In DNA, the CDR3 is TGTGCCAGCAGTCCCCTTCAGCAGACCCAGTACTTC.

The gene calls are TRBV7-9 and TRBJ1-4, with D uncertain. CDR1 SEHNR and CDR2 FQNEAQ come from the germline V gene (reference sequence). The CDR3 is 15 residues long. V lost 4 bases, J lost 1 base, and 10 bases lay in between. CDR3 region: CASSSNWVTNEKLFF. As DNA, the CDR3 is TGTGCCAGCAGCTCAAACTGGGTAACTAATGAAAAACTGTTTTTT.

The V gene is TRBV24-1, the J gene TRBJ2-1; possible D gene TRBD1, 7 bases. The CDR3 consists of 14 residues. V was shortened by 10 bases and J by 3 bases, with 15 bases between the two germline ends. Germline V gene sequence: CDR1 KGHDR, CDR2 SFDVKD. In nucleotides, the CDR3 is TGTGCCACAACTGGAGGGGGCTTCTACAATGAGCAGTTCTTC. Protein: CATTGGGFYNEQFF.

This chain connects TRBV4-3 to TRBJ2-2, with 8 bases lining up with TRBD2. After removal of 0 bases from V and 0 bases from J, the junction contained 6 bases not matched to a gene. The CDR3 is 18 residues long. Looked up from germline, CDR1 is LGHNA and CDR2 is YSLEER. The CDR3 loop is CASSQDYTSGTNTGELFF. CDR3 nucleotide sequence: TGCGCCAGCAGCCAAGATTACACTAGCGGAACGAACACCGGGGAGCTGTTTTTT.

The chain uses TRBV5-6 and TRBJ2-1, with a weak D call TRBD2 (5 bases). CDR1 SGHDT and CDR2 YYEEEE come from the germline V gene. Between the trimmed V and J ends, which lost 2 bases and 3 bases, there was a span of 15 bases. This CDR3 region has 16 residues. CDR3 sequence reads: CASSFRWESDYNEQFF. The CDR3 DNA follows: TGTGCCAGCAGCTTTCGCTGGGAGTCGGACTACAATGAGCAGTTCTTC.

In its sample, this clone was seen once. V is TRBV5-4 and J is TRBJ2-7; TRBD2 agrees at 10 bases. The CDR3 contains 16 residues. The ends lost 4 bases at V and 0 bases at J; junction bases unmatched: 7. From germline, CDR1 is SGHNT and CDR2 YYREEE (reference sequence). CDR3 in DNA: TGTGCCAGCAGCGAAACCCCTAGCGGGAGCTCCTACGAGCAGTACTTC. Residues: CASSETPSGSSYEQYF.

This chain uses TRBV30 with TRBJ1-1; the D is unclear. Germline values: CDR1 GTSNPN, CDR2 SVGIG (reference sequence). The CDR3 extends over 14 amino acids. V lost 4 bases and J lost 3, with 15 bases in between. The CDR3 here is CAWTNRALDTEAFF. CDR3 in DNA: TGTGCCTGGACGAACCGGGCCCTAGACACTGAAGCTTTCTTT.